These 13 T cell receptor beta chains share one sample of origin, sequenced in a study of T cell repertoires in cytomegalovirus infection. Which antigens these TCRs recognize remains unknown. TCRdb re-called the reads through MiXCR, storing one row per CDR3 protein. The table includes approximately 310,000 distinct CDR3 sequences, just under 25% detected once. This sample comprised cultured PBMCs, obtained from culture after CMV antigen stimulation. The source is a human donor in good health (CMV status not recorded). Some clones in this sample may be carry-over from other donors' samples.

This clonotype showed up many times. J is TRBJ2-1 and V is TRBV7-2; 8 bases fit TRBD2. V was clipped by 5 bases and J by 5 bases; unmatched bases: 5. The CDR3 runs 14 residues. Germline V gene data show CDR1 as SGHTA and CDR2 as FQGNSA. CDR3: CASSLNSGDNEQFF. The CDR3 DNA follows: TGTGCCAGCAGCCTTAATAGCGGGGACAATGAGCAGTTCTTC.

This chain links TRBV6-2 or TRBV6-3 with TRBJ2-2; D possibly corresponds to TRBD1 (5 bases). Germline V gene sequence: CDR1 MNHEY, CDR2 SVGEGT. The CDR3 is 12 amino acids. The germline V and J ends were trimmed by 6 bases and 9 bases, with 11 bases remaining between them. The CDR3 sequence: CASRTPDRELFF. CDR3 in DNA: TGTGCCAGCAGAACTCCGGACAGGGAGCTGTTTTTT.

The chain carries TRBV27 and TRBJ2-5; TRBD2 aligns across 12 bases. Germline V lookup: CDR1 MNHEY, CDR2 SMNVEV (reference sequence). The CDR3 spans 16 residues. Losses at the gene ends were 4 bases for V and 5 bases for J; bases not matched to a gene: 8. The CDR3 region has the DNA TGTGCCAGCAGTTCTCTAGCGGGAGGGTTATCTGAGACCCAGTACTTC. It yields the protein CASSSLAGGLSETQYF.

This clonotype has a count of ten or more. The chain combines TRBV7-3 with TRBJ2-3; TRBD2 is a possible D gene (5 bases). This CDR3 is 12 amino acids long. The germline V gene has CDR1 SGHTA and CDR2 FQGTGA. V was clipped by 5 bases and J by 8 bases, with 11 bases between them. The CDR3 coding sequence is TGTGCCAGCAGCGCCGAGGGAGCTACGCAGTATTTT. The encoded protein is CASSAEGATQYF.

The chain joins TRBV11-2 to TRBJ1-1; 7 bases line up with TRBD1. The J segment lost 1 base and the V segment lost 6 bases, leaving 14 bases of the junction unmatched. The CDR3 is made up of 17 amino acids. The germline CDR1 and CDR2 sequences are SGHAT and FQNNGV. CDR3 in DNA: TGTGCCAGCAGGGGGGACAGTTTCGTCCCTTCGAACACTGAAGCTTTCTTT. It encodes CASRGDSFVPSNTEAFF.

This clonotype was detected only a few times. This rearrangement joins TRBV6-1 to TRBJ2-7; D gene ambiguous. The CDR3 is made up of 12 amino acids. Germline CDR1 and CDR2: MNHNS and SASEGT. V lost 5 bases to trimming and J lost 7 bases, with 12 bases between them. In nucleotides, the CDR3 is TGTGCCAGCAGTTGGGAAAAGACTGAGCAGTACTTC. Protein: CASSWEKTEQYF.

This clonotype was observed at least ten times. This chain links TRBV7-2 with TRBJ2-3, with 7 bases identical to TRBD2. Germline V gene sequence: CDR1 SGHTA, CDR2 FQGNSA. The junction had 7 bases not matched to a gene; V was cut back by 4 bases and J by 3 bases. This CDR3 has 15 residues. CDR3: CASSSRTSSTDTQYF. CDR3 DNA sequence: TGTGCCAGCAGCTCTCGGACTAGTTCAACAGATACGCAGTATTTT.

In its sample, this clonotype was seen a few times. This rearrangement joins TRBV9 to TRBJ2-3, with D perhaps given as TRBD1 or TRBD2 (6 bases each). Trimming pared 5 bases from V and 4 bases from J, leaving 11 bases between. The CDR3 has 13 residues. The V gene's germline CDR1 is SGDLS and CDR2 YYNGEE. Here the CDR3 DNA reads TGTGCCAGCAGTTATAGGGGGGCAGATACGCAGTATTTT. As protein: CASSYRGADTQYF.

This clonotype has at least ten counts. The chain employs TRBV7-2 and TRBJ2-1, with 13 positions matching TRBD2. The CDR3 totals 15 residues. Unmatched junction bases numbered 3, after V lost 3 bases and J lost 7 bases. CDR1 and CDR2 (germline): SGHTA, FQGNSA. The CDR3 sequence is CASSFGTSGTNEQFF. DNA for the CDR3: TGTGCCAGCAGCTTCGGGACTAGCGGGACGAATGAGCAGTTCTTC.

This clonotype was observed a single time. The CDR3 protein is CAWTGFNYGYTF. CDR3 nucleotides: TGTGCCTGGACAGGGTTTAACTATGGCTACACCTTC. This rearrangement joins TRBV30 to TRBJ1-2, with D maybe TRBD1 (5 bases). CDR1 and CDR2 from the germline V gene are GTSNPN and SVGIG (reference sequence). The CDR3 has 12 amino acids. Between the trimmed V and J ends, which lost 4 bases and 1 base, there was a span of 7 bases.

The CDR3 protein is CARDGRRNEKLFF. The CDR3 DNA follows: TGTGCCAGAGATGGACGGCGCAATGAAAAACTGTTTTTT. The chain is built from TRBV19 and TRBJ1-4; D gene unclear. In germline, CDR1 is LNHDA, CDR2 SQIVND (reference sequence). The CDR3 is 13 residues long. V lost 9 bases, J lost 5 bases, and 13 bases lay in between.

Worth noting for this clonotype: A junction boundary mismatches the germline segment, possibly from a read error. The genes are TRBV19 and TRBJ1-5; possibly TRBD1 for D (5 bases). The CDR3 extends over 12 amino acids. CDR1 and CDR2 (germline): LNHDA, SQIVND (reference sequence). The CDR3 DNA reads as TGTACCAGTAGTACGCAGGGTGAGCCCCAGCATTTT. As protein: CTSSTQGEPQHF.

Ten or more counts support this clonotype. This chain uses TRBV4-1 with TRBJ1-2, with 10 bases matching TRBD1. CDR3 size: 17 residues. Germline V gene sequence: CDR1 MGHRA, CDR2 YSYEKL. V was pared by 0 bases and J by 4 bases, with 8 bases of the junction left unmatched. The chain's CDR3 is CASSQDYGTGATYGYTF. CDR3 nucleotides: TGCGCCAGCAGCCAAGATTACGGGACAGGGGCGACCTATGGCTACACCTTC.